This is a list of T cell receptor beta chains from one sample in a study of T-cell reconstitution after alpha-beta-depleted transplantation in children. MiXCR, run by TCRdb on the PCR reads, gives a single entry per CDR3 protein. This sample has hundreds of thousands of distinct CDR3 sequences; about 14% occur once, and the top ten carry around 4%. The source was PBMCs, collected from the stem cell graft. The origin of the receptors is a human donor who donated a stem cell graft to a child with Fanconi anemia. Each CDR3 is given with its conserved first and last residue. The D gene is left open where the match is weak. A row's size may be missing; if present it is once, few, many or a size class.

j_gene	d_gene	abundance	v_gene	CDR3aa	CDR3nt
TRBJ2-3	TRBD2	many	TRBV7-3	CASRDGGGSTQYF	TGTGCCAGCAGGGATGGCGGGGGGAGTACGCAGTATTTT
TRBJ1-4	-	-	TRBV12-3/TRBV12-4	CASSFSQGGEKLFF	TGTGCCAGCAGTTTTTCTCAGGGCGGCGAAAAACTGTTTTTT
TRBJ2-1	TRBD1	few	TRBV29-1	CSALDRGANEQFF	TGCAGCGCCCTCGACAGGGGAGCCAATGAGCAGTTCTTC
TRBJ2-1	TRBD2	-	TRBV24-1	CATSDSTSGSFYNEQFF	TGTGCCACCAGTGATTCAACTAGCGGGAGCTTCTACAATGAGCAGTTCTTC
TRBJ2-1	TRBD2	few	TRBV5-5	CASSLIPGLAGYNEQFF	TGTGCCAGCAGCTTAATTCCGGGACTAGCGGGTTACAATGAGCAGTTCTTC
TRBJ2-1	-	many	TRBV4-3	CASSQGGYNEQFF	TGCGCCAGCAGCCAAGGGGGATACAATGAGCAGTTCTTC
TRBJ2-2	-	many	TRBV10-3	CAISESMNTGELFF	TGTGCCATCAGTGAGTCGATGAACACCGGGGAGCTGTTTTTT
TRBJ2-1	-	few	TRBV18	CASSPPIGKGSYNEQFF	TGTGCCAGCTCACCACCCATAGGGAAGGGAAGCTACAATGAGCAGTTCTTC
TRBJ2-5	TRBD2	-	TRBV5-1	CASSQTSLQETQYF	TGCGCCAGCAGCCAGACTAGCCTCCAAGAGACCCAGTACTTC
TRBJ2-2	-	many	TRBV5-1	CASSLYDTNTGELFF	TGCGCCAGCAGCTTGTATGACACTAACACCGGGGAGCTGTTTTTT
TRBJ2-1	TRBD2	few	TRBV7-2	CASSTDSGGASDEQFF	TGTGCCAGCAGCACCGATAGCGGGGGGGCCTCCGATGAGCAGTTCTTC
TRBJ2-5	TRBD1	many	TRBV29-1	CSVEPEDRVQETQYF	TGCAGCGTTGAGCCAGAGGACAGGGTACAGGAGACCCAGTACTTC
TRBJ2-3	-	once	TRBV4-3	CASSRLPTGGTDTQYF	TGCGCCAGCAGCCGTCTACCAACGGGTGGGACAGATACGCAGTATTTT
TRBJ1-1	-	-	TRBV7-8	CASSKVEESEAFF	TGTGCCAGCAGTAAGGTGGAGGAATCTGAAGCTTTCTTT
TRBJ1-2	TRBD1	-	TRBV20-1	CSALGQVEYGYTF	TGCAGTGCCCTCGGACAGGTAGAATATGGCTACACCTTC
TRBJ1-4	-	-	TRBV14	CASSRSGGSVSEKLFF	TGTGCCAGCAGCCGTTCGGGCGGATCGGTTAGCGAAAAACTGTTTTTT
TRBJ1-2	TRBD1	-	TRBV7-2	CASSWGQGDGYTF	TGTGCCAGCAGCTGGGGACAGGGAGATGGCTACACCTTC
TRBJ2-1	TRBD2	-	TRBV10-3	CAISEREGSHNEQFF	TGTGCCATCAGTGAGAGGGAGGGGAGCCACAATGAGCAGTTCTTC
TRBJ2-5	-	few	TRBV15	CATSPAGREQETQYF	TGTGCCACCAGCCCCGCGGGAAGGGAACAAGAGACCCAGTACTTC
TRBJ1-5	-	-	TRBV5-5	CASSLESHQPQHF	TGTGCCAGCAGCTTGGAGAGCCATCAGCCCCAGCATTTT
TRBJ1-1	-	-	TRBV9	CASSVAGQLTEAFF	TGTGCCAGCAGCGTAGCAGGGCAACTGACTGAAGCTTTCTTT
TRBJ1-1	-	-	TRBV6-4	CASSPEWGSEAFF	TGTGCCAGCAGTCCTGAGTGGGGGAGTGAAGCTTTCTTT
TRBJ2-5	TRBD2	-	TRBV30	CAWSFGLAGDSPTQYF	TGTGCCTGGAGTTTTGGACTAGCGGGGGACTCCCCGACCCAGTACTTC
TRBJ1-6	-	many	TRBV30	CAWNSRADSPLHF	TGTGCCTGGAATTCTCGCGCGGATTCACCCCTCCACTTT
TRBJ1-1	TRBD1	few	TRBV20-1	CSATDRGSTEAFF	TGCAGTGCTACGGACAGGGGGTCCACTGAAGCTTTCTTT
TRBJ1-5	TRBD1	-	TRBV10-2	CATSGQGSLGARNQPQHF	TGCGCCACTTCGGGACAGGGGAGTCTTGGAGCCCGCAATCAGCCCCAGCATTTT
TRBJ1-1	-	few	TRBV15	CATSPGVNTEAFF	TGTGCCACCAGCCCCGGGGTGAACACTGAAGCTTTCTTT
TRBJ2-3	TRBD2	many	TRBV7-2	CASSLTSPDTQYF	TGTGCCAGCAGTTTGACTAGCCCAGATACGCAGTATTTT
TRBJ1-1	-	-	TRBV24-1	CATRITHREENTEAFF	TGTGCCACCCGAATAACGCACAGGGAAGAGAACACTGAAGCTTTCTTT
TRBJ2-2	-	few	TRBV19	CASMNGVF	TGTGCCAGTATGAACGGGGTTTTT
TRBJ1-2	-	few	TRBV12-3/TRBV12-4	CASSLGRGWSGYTF	TGTGCCAGCAGTTTGGGCAGGGGTTGGAGTGGCTACACCTTC
TRBJ2-3	TRBD2	-	TRBV11-2	CASSSSLGLARDTDTQYF	TGTGCCAGCAGCTCTTCCTTGGGACTAGCGAGGGACACAGATACGCAGTATTTT
TRBJ1-4	-	-	TRBV5-1	CASRPSDGNEKLFF	TGCGCCAGCAGGCCATCGGACGGCAATGAAAAACTGTTTTTT
TRBJ1-2	TRBD1	few	TRBV7-9	CASSSDRANYGYTF	TGTGCCAGCAGTTCCGACAGGGCCAACTATGGCTACACCTTC
TRBJ1-1	-	-	TRBV6-5	CASSDGVSEAFF	TGTGCCAGCAGCGACGGTGTCTCTGAAGCTTTCTTT
TRBJ2-3	TRBD1	few	TRBV12-3/TRBV12-4	CASSATGGGVTDTQYF	TGTGCCAGCAGTGCCACAGGGGGCGGGGTAACAGATACGCAGTATTTT
TRBJ1-1	-	-	TRBV2	CASSEENTEAFF	TGTGCCAGCAGTGAAGAAAACACTGAAGCTTTCTTT
TRBJ2-2	TRBD1	-	TRBV15	CATSRDQRQGAGELFF	TGTGCCACCAGCAGAGATCAGCGGCAGGGGGCTGGGGAGCTGTTTTTT
TRBJ2-1	-	few	TRBV4-2	CASSQDLFRGGKNEQFF	TGTGCCAGCAGCCAAGATCTCTTTAGGGGGGGGAAGAATGAGCAGTTCTTC
TRBJ2-1	-	few	TRBV12-3/TRBV12-4	CASSLGTGTTGEQFF	TGTGCCAGCAGTTTGGGAACAGGGACGACCGGTGAGCAGTTCTTC
TRBJ2-1	-	many	TRBV11-2	CASSHSRGFENNEQFF	TGTGCCAGCAGCCATTCTCGGGGGTTCGAAAACAATGAGCAGTTCTTC
TRBJ1-1	-	many	TRBV29-1	CSAGTGSTEAFF	TGCAGCGCTGGAACAGGGTCCACTGAAGCTTTCTTT
TRBJ1-2	-	few	TRBV12-3/TRBV12-4	CASSLLGFGYTF	TGTGCCAGCAGTTTACTGGGGTTTGGCTACACCTTC
TRBJ1-1	-	many	TRBV6-1	CATRGENTEAFF	TGTGCCACCAGGGGCGAGAATACTGAAGCTTTCTTT